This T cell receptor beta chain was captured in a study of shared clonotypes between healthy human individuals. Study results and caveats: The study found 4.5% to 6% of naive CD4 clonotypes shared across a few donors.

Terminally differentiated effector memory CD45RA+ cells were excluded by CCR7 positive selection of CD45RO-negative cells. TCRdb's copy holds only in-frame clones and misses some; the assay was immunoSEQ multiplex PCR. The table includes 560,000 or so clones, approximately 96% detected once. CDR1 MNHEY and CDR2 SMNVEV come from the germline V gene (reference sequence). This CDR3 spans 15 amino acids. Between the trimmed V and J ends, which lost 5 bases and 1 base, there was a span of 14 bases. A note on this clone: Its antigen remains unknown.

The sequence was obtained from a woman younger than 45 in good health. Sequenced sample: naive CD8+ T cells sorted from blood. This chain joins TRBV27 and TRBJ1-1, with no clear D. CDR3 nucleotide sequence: TGTGCCAGCAGTCAGACCGGACGGAGGAACACTGAAGCTTTCTTT. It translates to CASSQTGRRNTEAFF.